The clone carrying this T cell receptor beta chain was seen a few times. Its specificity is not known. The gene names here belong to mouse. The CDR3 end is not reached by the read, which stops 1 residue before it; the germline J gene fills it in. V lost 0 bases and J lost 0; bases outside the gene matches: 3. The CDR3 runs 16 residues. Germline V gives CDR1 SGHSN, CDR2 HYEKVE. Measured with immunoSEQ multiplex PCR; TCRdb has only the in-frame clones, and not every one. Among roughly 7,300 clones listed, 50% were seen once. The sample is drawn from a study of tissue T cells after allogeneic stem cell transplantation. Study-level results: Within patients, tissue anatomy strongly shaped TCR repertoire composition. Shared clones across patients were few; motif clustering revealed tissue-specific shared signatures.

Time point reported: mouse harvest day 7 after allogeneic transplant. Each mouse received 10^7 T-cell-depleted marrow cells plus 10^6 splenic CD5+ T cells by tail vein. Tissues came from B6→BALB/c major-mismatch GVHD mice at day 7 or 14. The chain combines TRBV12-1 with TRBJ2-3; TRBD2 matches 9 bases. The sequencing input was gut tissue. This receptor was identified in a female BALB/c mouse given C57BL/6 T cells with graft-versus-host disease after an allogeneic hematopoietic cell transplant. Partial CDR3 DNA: TGTGCCAGCTCTCTCGCCTGGGGGGGTAGTGCAGAAACGCTGTAT. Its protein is CASSLAWGGSAETLY. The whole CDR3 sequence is CASSLAWGGSAETLYF.